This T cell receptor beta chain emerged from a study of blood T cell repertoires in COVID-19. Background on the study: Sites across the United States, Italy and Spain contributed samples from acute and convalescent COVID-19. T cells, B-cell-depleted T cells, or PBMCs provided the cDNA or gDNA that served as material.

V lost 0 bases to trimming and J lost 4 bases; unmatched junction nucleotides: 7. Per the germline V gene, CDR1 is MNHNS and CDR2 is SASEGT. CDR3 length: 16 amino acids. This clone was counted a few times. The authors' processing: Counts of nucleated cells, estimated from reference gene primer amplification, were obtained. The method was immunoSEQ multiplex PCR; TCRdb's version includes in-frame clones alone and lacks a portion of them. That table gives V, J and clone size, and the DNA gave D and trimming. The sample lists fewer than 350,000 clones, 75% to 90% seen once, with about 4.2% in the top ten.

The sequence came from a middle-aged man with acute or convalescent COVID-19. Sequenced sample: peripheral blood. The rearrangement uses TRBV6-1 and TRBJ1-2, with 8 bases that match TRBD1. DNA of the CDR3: TGTGCCAGCAGTGAAGCATTGGGGACAGGCATCTATGGCTACACCTTC. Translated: CASSEALGTGIYGYTF.